One and the same sample provided the 5 T cell receptor beta chains below, sequenced in a study of regulatory T cells in long-lasting Graves disease. CDR3-region Arm-PCR and iRepertoire HTBI primers produced the TCR beta libraries. TCRdb passed the multiplex PCR reads through MiXCR, listing each CDR3 protein once. The sample records a few hundred thousand distinct CDR3 sequences, roughly 18% being singletons. Time point specified: newly diagnosed GD, antithyroid drugs for less than 3 months. RNA from PBMCs was the source of the TCR library. The same data also contributed to another study, on T cells in Graves' hyperthyroidism and ophthalmopathy.

The sequenced sample was peripheral blood mononuclear cells (PBMCs), obtained at new diagnosis, from a patient treated with antithyroid drugs. The receptors were gathered from a woman in her 30s with Graves disease.

The table lists this clonotype with many counts. The gene calls are TRBV29-1 and TRBJ2-1, with TRBD2 as a possible D gene (5 bases). The CDR3 loop spans 13 amino acids. Germline loops: CDR1 SQVTM, CDR2 ANQGSEA. Deletions cut 3 bases from V and 5 bases from J, with 11 bases between. DNA of the CDR3: TGCAGCGTTGATACGGGGTTCAACAATGAGCAGTTCTTC. Encoded protein: CSVDTGFNNEQFF.

As for this clonotype: This may be a read error: a much more frequent sequence differs by one nucleotide. J is TRBJ1-2 and V is TRBV6-1; 7 bases agree with TRBD1. CDR1 MNHNS and CDR2 SASEGT come from the germline V gene. The CDR3 is 13 residues long. This CDR3 is CAISAGQAVGYTF. For the CDR3, the DNA is TGTGCCATCAGTGCTGGACAGGCTGTGGGCTACACCTTC.

Only a few counts were recorded for this clonotype. V gene TRBV20-1 combines with J gene TRBJ2-1; no firm D call. The CDR3 is made up of 17 amino acids. Germline V gene sequence: CDR1 DFQATT, CDR2 SNEGSKA (reference sequence). V lost 0 bases, J lost 6 bases, and 21 bases lay in between. This CDR3 reads CSARDPFSFGRGNEQFF. DNA of the CDR3: TGCAGTGCTAGAGATCCTTTTTCGTTCGGTCGCGGCAATGAGCAGTTCTTC.

This clonotype was counted at least ten times. The chain uses TRBV11-3 and TRBJ2-1, with 8 positions matching TRBD1. Germline V CDR1 and CDR2: SGHNT, YENEEA. Trimming at V came to 0 bases and at J to 0 bases, leaving 1 base not matched to a gene. The CDR3 consists of 16 residues. The CDR3 here is CASSLEGQDSYNEQFF. The DNA for the CDR3 is TGTGCCAGCAGCTTAGAGGGACAGGACTCCTACAATGAGCAGTTCTTC.

This clonotype was counted a few times. An end of the junction does not agree with germline; a read error may underlie this. V and J are TRBV14 and TRBJ2-2, with D possibly TRBD2 on 5 matching bases. Per germline, CDR1 SGHDN and CDR2 FVKESK. This CDR3 region has 13 residues. Here the CDR3 reads CASSQANTGEPFF. CDR3 sequence (DNA): TGTGCCAGCAGCCAAGCGAACACCGGGGAGCCGTTTTTT. The variable domain in full, completed from reference TRBV14 and TRBJ2-2, reads EAGVTQFPSHSVIEKGQTVTLRCDPISGHDNLYWYRRVMGKEIKFLLHFVKESKQDESGMPNNRFLAERTGGTYSTLKVQPAELEDSGVYFCASSQANTGEPFFGEGSRLTVL.